These T cell receptor beta chains were read from a single sample in a study of technical replicates of blood from a few donors. The protocol was immunoSEQ multiplex PCR, while the TCRdb copy is restricted to in-frame clones and leaves out a portion. Among under 80,000 clones listed, approximately 96% were seen once. The sample comprised T cells isolated from PBMCs. Receptors were obtained from a human donor in good health. Both conserved end residues are part of each CDR3. A D gene is named only where the DNA matches it firmly. Only part of the rows carry a size: once, few, many, or a class if the clone is expanded.

V	length	size	J	D	CDR3	DNA
TRBV10-2	15	.	TRBJ2-7	TRBD2	CASSESASGAYEQYF	TGCGCCAGCAGTGAATCGGCTAGCGGGGCATACGAGCAGTACTTC
TRBV7-9	14	.	TRBJ2-7	TRBD2	CASSFELAGVQQYF	TGTGCCAGCAGCTTCGAGCTAGCGGGAGTGCAGCAGTACTTC
TRBV2	15	once	TRBJ2-7	TRBD1	CASSAGQGAFYEQYF	TGTGCCAGCAGTGCGGGACAGGGTGCATTCTACGAGCAGTACTTC
TRBV5-1	16	.	TRBJ2-1	TRBD2	CASSPGLAGGYNEQFF	TGCGCCAGCAGCCCGGGACTAGCGGGAGGGTACAATGAGCAGTTCTTC
TRBV2	14	few	TRBJ1-5	.	CASSDRTANQPQHF	TGTGCCAGCAGTGATCGGACAGCAAATCAGCCCCAGCATTTT
TRBV7-8	13	.	TRBJ1-2	TRBD1	CASTTGGNYGYTF	TGTGCCAGCACGACAGGGGGGAACTATGGCTACACCTTC
TRBV7-3	16	.	TRBJ2-3	TRBD1	CASSSGTGRSGDTQYF	TGTGCCAGCAGCTCTGGGACAGGCCGATCAGGAGATACGCAGTATTTT
TRBV12-5	15	.	TRBJ2-5	TRBD2	CASGLGSGNQETQYF	TGTGCTAGTGGTTTGGGGAGCGGGAACCAAGAGACCCAGTACTTC
TRBV28	13	.	TRBJ2-7	.	CASSLSIDYEQYF	TGTGCCAGCAGTTTATCCATAGACTACGAGCAGTACTTC
TRBV30	16	.	TRBJ1-1	.	CAWSVLGVPGYTEAFF	TGTGCCTGGAGTGTATTAGGCGTTCCGGGGTACACTGAAGCTTTCTTT
TRBV19	13	.	TRBJ2-3	.	CASRRGGADTQYF	TGTGCCAGTAGAAGGGGCGGGGCAGATACGCAGTATTTT
TRBV5-4	16	.	TRBJ2-3	TRBD2	CASSFRAGGQTDTQYF	TGTGCCAGCAGCTTTCGAGCGGGGGGGCAAACAGATACGCAGTATTTT
TRBV4-1	17	.	TRBJ1-3	TRBD1	CASSPWDREHSGNTIYF	TGCGCCAGCAGCCCCTGGGACAGGGAGCACTCTGGAAACACCATATATTTT
TRBV7-8	16	.	TRBJ2-1	.	CASRLPVSGRGNEQFF	TGTGCCAGCAGGCTACCCGTCAGCGGGCGAGGGAATGAGCAGTTCTTC
TRBV4-1	16	.	TRBJ1-2	.	CASSQDGGEQMGGYTF	TGCGCCAGCAGCCAAGATGGGGGGGAACAGATGGGCGGCTACACCTTC
TRBV29-1	13	.	TRBJ1-1	.	CSVVLGGSTEAFF	TGCAGCGTTGTTCTGGGAGGGAGTACTGAAGCTTTCTTT
TRBV14	15	.	TRBJ2-7	.	CASSQGQGGFYEQYF	TGTGCCAGCAGCCAAGGGCAGGGGGGATTCTACGAGCAGTACTTC
TRBV27	14	.	TRBJ1-2	.	CASARGGTNYGYTF	TGTGCCAGCGCACGGGGGGGCACTAACTATGGCTACACCTTC
TRBV5-4	15	once	TRBJ2-3	TRBD2	CASSPGLARTDTQYF	TGTGCCAGCAGCCCAGGACTAGCCAGAACAGATACGCAGTATTTT
TRBV27	12	.	TRBJ1-2	.	CASSLPGDGYTF	TGTGCCAGCAGTTTGCCAGGGGATGGCTACACCTTC
TRBV7-7	15	.	TRBJ2-3	TRBD2	CARGGGGASTDTQYF	TGTGCTAGAGGCGGCGGGGGGGCTAGCACAGATACGCAGTATTTT
TRBV28	16	.	TRBJ2-3	TRBD1	CASSLPGQGYTDTQYF	TGTGCCAGCAGTTTACCGGGACAGGGCTATACAGATACGCAGTATTTT
TRBV11-2	18	.	TRBJ1-1	TRBD1	CASSLGFGQGPMNTEAFF	TGTGCCAGCAGCTTGGGGTTCGGACAGGGGCCGATGAACACTGAAGCTTTCTTT
TRBV2	13	.	TRBJ1-1	.	CASSDNAVTEAFF	TGTGCCAGCAGTGATAACGCGGTAACTGAAGCTTTCTTT
TRBV5-4	18	.	TRBJ2-4	TRBD2	CASSLRTSGGLAKNIQYF	TGTGCCAGCAGCTTGAGAACTAGCGGGGGGCTAGCCAAAAACATTCAGTACTTC
TRBV30	14	.	TRBJ1-4	TRBD1	CAWSVPGGSEKLFF	TGTGCCTGGAGTGTACCAGGGGGCAGCGAAAAACTGTTTTTT
TRBV5-1	19	once	TRBJ2-3	TRBD2	CASSWTLLSTSGIADTQYF	TGCGCCAGCAGCTGGACACTACTTTCAACTAGCGGGATCGCAGATACGCAGTATTTT
TRBV14	13	.	TRBJ1-2	.	CASSPTVSGGYTF	TGTGCCAGCAGCCCGACAGTCAGCGGGGGCTACACCTTC